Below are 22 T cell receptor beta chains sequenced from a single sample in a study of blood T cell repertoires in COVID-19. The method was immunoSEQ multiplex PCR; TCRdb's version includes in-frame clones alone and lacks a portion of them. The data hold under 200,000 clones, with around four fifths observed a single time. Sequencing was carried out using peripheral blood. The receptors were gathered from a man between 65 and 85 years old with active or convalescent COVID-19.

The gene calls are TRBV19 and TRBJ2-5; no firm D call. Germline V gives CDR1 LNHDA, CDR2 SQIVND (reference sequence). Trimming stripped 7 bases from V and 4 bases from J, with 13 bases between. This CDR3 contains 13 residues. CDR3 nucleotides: TGTGCCAGTAATACGCGAATATTAGAGACCCAGTACTTC. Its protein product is CASNTRILETQYF.

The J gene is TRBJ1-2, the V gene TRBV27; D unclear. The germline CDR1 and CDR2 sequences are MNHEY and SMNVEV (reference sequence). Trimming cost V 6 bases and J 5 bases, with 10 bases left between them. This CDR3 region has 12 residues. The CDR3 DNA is TGTGCCAGCAGGTCGACACAGTATGGCTACACCTTC. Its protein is CASRSTQYGYTF.

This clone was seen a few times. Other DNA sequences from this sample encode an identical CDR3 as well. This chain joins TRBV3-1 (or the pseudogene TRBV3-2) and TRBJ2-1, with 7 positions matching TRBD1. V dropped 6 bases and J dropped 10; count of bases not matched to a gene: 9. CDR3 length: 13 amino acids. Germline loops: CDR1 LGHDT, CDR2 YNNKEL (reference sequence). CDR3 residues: CASRPKGATEQFF. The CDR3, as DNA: TGTGCCAGCAGACCTAAGGGGGCTACAGAGCAGTTCTTC.

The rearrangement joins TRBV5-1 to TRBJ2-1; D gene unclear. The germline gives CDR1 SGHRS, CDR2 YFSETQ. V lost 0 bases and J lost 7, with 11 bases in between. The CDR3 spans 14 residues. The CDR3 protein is CASSLEAVRNEQFF. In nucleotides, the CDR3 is TGCGCCAGCAGCTTGGAAGCCGTCCGGAATGAGCAGTTCTTC.

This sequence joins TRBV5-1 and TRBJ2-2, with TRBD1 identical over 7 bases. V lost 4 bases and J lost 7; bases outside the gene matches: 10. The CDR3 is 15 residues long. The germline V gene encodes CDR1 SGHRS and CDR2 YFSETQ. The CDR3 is CASSAMTGNDGELFF. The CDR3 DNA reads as TGCGCCAGCAGCGCGATGACAGGGAACGACGGGGAGCTGTTTTTT.

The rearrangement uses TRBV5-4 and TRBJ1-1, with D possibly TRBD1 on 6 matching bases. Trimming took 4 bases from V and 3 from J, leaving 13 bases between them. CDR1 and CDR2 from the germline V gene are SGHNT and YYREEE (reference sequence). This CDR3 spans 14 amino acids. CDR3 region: CASSLAHRDTEAFF. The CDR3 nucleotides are TGTGCCAGCAGCCTCGCACACAGGGACACTGAAGCTTTCTTT.

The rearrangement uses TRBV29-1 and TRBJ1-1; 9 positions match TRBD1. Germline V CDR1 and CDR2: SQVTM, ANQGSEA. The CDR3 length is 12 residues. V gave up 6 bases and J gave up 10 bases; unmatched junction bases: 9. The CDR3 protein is CSVLGQGRGAFF. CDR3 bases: TGCAGCGTGCTGGGACAGGGAAGAGGAGCTTTCTTT.

The CDR3 nucleotides read TGTGCCTGGAGTGTGTTGCGGGGGGGCTTGGAGACCCAGTACTTC. As protein: CAWSVLRGGLETQYF. This chain connects TRBV30 to TRBJ2-5, with 9 positions matching TRBD2. The length of the CDR3 is 15 residues. Germline V gives CDR1 GTSNPN, CDR2 SVGIG (reference sequence). V was pared by 0 bases and J by 5 bases, with 7 bases of the junction left unmatched.

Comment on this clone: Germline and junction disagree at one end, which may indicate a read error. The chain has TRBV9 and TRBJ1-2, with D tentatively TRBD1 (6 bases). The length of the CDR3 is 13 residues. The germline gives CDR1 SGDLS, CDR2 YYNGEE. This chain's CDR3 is CASSAEPIGTGSF. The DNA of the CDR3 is TGTGCCAGCAGCGCGGAACCTATAGGTACAGGGTCTTTC.

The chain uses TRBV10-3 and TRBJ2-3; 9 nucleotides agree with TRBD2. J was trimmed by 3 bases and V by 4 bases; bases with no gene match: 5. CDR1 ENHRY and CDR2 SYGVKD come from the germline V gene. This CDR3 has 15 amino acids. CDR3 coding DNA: TGTGCCATCAGTGGAGGGCGGGGGGGAACAGATACGCAGTATTTT. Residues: CAISGGRGGTDTQYF.

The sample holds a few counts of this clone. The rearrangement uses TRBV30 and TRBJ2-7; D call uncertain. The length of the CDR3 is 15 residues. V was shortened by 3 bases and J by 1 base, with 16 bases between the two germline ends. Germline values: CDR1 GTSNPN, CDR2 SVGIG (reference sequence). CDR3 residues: CAWSLRGSPSYEQYF. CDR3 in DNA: TGTGCCTGGAGCCTCCGAGGCTCTCCGTCCTACGAGCAGTACTTC. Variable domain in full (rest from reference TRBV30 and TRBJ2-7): SQTIHQWPATLVQPVGSPLSLECTVEGTSNPNLYWYRQAAGRGLQLLFYSVGIGQISSEVPQNLSASRPQDRQFILSSKKLLLSDSGFYLCAWSLRGSPSYEQYFGPGTRLTVT.

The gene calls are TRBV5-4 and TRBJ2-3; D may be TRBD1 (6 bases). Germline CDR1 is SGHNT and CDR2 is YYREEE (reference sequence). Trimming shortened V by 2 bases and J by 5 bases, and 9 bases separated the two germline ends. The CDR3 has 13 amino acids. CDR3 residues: CASSFSGEDTQYF. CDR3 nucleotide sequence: TGTGCCAGCAGCTTCTCAGGGGAAGATACGCAGTATTTT.

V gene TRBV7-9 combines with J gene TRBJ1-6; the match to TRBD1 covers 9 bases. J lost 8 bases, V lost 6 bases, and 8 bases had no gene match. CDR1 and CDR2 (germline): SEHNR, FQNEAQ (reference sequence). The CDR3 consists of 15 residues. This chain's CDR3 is CASSQWDRAYSPLHF. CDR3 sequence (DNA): TGTGCCAGCAGTCAGTGGGACAGGGCCTATTCACCCCTCCACTTT.

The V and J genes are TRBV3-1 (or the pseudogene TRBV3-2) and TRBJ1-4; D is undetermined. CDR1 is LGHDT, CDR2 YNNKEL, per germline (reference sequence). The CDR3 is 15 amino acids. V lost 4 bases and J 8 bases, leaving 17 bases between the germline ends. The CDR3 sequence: CASSRPDQRGEKLFF. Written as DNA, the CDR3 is TGTGCCAGCAGCCGCCCCGACCAGAGAGGCGAAAAACTGTTTTTT.

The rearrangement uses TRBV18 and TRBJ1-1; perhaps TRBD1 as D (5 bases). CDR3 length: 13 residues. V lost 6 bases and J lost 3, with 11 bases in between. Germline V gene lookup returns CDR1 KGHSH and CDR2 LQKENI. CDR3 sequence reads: CASSLGLDTEAFF. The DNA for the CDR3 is TGTGCCAGCTCGCTGGGACTGGACACTGAAGCTTTCTTT.

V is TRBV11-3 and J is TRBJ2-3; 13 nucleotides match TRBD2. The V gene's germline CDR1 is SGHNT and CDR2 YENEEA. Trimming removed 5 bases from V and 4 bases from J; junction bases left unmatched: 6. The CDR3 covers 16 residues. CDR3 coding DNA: TGTGCCAGCAGCCAGGGACTAGCGGGAAGGTCAGATACGCAGTATTTT. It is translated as CASSQGLAGRSDTQYF.

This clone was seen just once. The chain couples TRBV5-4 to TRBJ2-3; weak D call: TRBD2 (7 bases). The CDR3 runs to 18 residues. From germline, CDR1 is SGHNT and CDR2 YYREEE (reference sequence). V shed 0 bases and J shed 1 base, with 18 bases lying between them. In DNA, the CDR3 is TGTGCCAGCAGCTTGGACCCCCTGGCGGGGGCTCGCACAGATACGCAGTATTTT. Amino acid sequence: CASSLDPLAGARTDTQYF.

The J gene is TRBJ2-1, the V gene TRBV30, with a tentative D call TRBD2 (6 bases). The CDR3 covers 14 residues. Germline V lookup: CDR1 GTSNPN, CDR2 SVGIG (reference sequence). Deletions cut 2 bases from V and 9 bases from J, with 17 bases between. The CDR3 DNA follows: TGTGCCTGGAGTTTCGGAGGGCCGAGGCGTGAGCAGTTCTTC. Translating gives CAWSFGGPRREQFF. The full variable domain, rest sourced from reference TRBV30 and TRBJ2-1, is SQTIHQWPATLVQPVGSPLSLECTVEGTSNPNLYWYRQAAGRGLQLLFYSVGIGQISSEVPQNLSASRPQDRQFILSSKKLLLSDSGFYLCAWSFGGPRREQFFGPGTRLTVL.

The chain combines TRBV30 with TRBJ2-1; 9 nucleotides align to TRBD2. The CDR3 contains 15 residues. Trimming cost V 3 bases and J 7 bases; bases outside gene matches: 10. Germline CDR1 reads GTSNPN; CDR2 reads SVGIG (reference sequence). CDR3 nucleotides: TGTGCCTGGAGGAACGAGGCGGGGGGGCGAAATGAGCAGTTCTTC. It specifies CAWRNEAGGRNEQFF.

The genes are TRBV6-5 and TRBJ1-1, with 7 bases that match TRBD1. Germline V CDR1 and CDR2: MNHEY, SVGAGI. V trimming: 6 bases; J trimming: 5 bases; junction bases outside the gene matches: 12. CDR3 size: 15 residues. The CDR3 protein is CASSVPTGWGTEAFF. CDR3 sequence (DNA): TGTGCCAGCAGCGTACCGACAGGGTGGGGAACTGAAGCTTTCTTT.

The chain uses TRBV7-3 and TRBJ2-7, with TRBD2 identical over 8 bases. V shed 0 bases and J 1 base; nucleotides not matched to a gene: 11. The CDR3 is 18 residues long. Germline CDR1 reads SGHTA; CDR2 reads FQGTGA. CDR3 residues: CASSLTGLAGGFSYEQYF. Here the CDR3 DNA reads TGTGCCAGCAGCTTAACGGGGCTAGCGGGTGGCTTTTCCTACGAGCAGTACTTC.

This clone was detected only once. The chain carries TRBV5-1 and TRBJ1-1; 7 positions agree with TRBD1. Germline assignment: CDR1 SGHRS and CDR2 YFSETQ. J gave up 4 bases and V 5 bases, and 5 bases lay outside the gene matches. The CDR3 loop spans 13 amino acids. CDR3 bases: TGCGCCAGCAGGGTGACAGGGACCACTGAAGCTTTCTTT. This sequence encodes CASRVTGTTEAFF.